This TCR beta chain was identified in a study of blood T cell repertoires in COVID-19. In the study overall: The analysed material was cDNA or gDNA that came from T cells, B-cell-depleted T cells, or PBMCs.

The table came from immunoSEQ multiplex PCR; TCRdb's copy has only in-frame clones and leaves some out. This sample yields some 450,000 clones, of which approximately 88% are seen a single time; roughly 13% belongs to the top ten. The germline V gene encodes CDR1 SNHLY and CDR2 FYNNEI. This CDR3 has 15 amino acids. The J segment lost 5 bases and the V segment lost 4 bases, leaving 11 bases of the junction unmatched. Sequenced sample: peripheral blood. The TCR originated in a woman aged 45-60 years with COVID-19, enrolled during active disease. This chain connects TRBV2 to TRBJ2-7, with TRBD1 matching 7 bases. The CDR3 nucleotides are TGTGCCAGCAGTGTCGAGACAGGGCCTCTCAACGAGCAGTACTTC. As protein: CASSVETGPLNEQYF.